This T cell receptor beta chain was sequenced during a study of blood T cell repertoires in COVID-19. Study-level background: Donors in the United States, Italy and Spain gave samples during acute or convalescent COVID-19.

TCRdb's table, derived via immunoSEQ multiplex PCR, lists solely in-frame clones and lacks some. The table records a few hundred thousand clones, around 86% of them present only once. Germline V gene lookup returns CDR1 SGHKS and CDR2 YYEKEE (reference sequence). There are 14 residues in the CDR3. With V trimmed by 4 bases and J by 1 base, 3 bases remained unmatched. The study drew participants aged about 18 to 95 years from around 24 US areas. Symptom resolution, clearance, or two negative PCRs marked donors in Cohort 3 as recovered. V and J are TRBV5-5 and TRBJ1-1, with 8 bases aligning to TRBD1. The receptor was isolated from a woman aged 45 to 65 who had recovered from COVID-19. The sequenced sample consisted of PBMCs or T cells enriched from blood (not recorded which). The CDR3: CASSGTGGNTEAFF. CDR3 DNA: TGTGCCAGCAGCGGCACAGGGGGGAACACTGAAGCTTTCTTT.